The 11 T cell receptor beta chains below were found in one sample sequenced in a study of T-cell reconstitution after alpha-beta-depleted transplantation in children. Unique molecular identifiers tagged the TCRbeta library. TCRdb analysed the PCR reads with MiXCR anew, one entry per CDR3 protein. The table records 450,000 to 500,000 distinct CDR3 sequences, around 12% of them present only once. The material was PBMCs from the stem cell graft donor, obtained from the stem cell graft. The receptors come from a human donor who donated a stem cell graft to a child with combined immunodeficiency.

The gene calls are TRBV3-1 and TRBJ2-7; possibly TRBD1 for D (6 bases). Trimming left V 0 bases short and J 1 base short, with 13 bases between. Germline loops: CDR1 LGHDT, CDR2 YNNKEL (reference sequence). CDR3 length: 16 amino acids. In nucleotides, the CDR3 is TGTGCCAGCAGCCAAGAGGGATGGACAGATTCCTACGAGCAGTACTTC. Translated, it gives CASSQEGWTDSYEQYF.

DNA for the CDR3: TGCGCCAGCAGCTGGGACAGGGTCTACGGGGAGCTGTTTTTT. It is translated as CASSWDRVYGELFF. The chain joins TRBV5-1 to TRBJ2-2, with 9 positions matching TRBD1. Germline V gene data show CDR1 as SGHRS and CDR2 as YFSETQ. The CDR3 has 14 amino acids. V trimming: 3 bases; J trimming: 7 bases; junction bases outside the gene matches: 4.

The chain joins TRBV6-5 to TRBJ1-1; TRBD1 aligns across 8 bases. V trimming: 5 bases; J trimming: 0 bases; junction bases outside the gene matches: 11. The CDR3 consists of 17 residues. Per germline, CDR1 MNHEY and CDR2 SVGAGI. CDR3 amino acids: CASSPTGQVSMNTEAFF. In DNA, the CDR3 is TGTGCCAGCAGTCCCACGGGACAGGTGTCCATGAACACTGAAGCTTTCTTT.

This clonotype was seen a handful of times. The V and J genes are TRBV12-3 or TRBV12-4 and TRBJ2-7; D may be TRBD2 (6 bases). The CDR3 loop spans 14 amino acids. Trimming pared 4 bases from V and 0 bases from J, leaving 10 bases between. The CDR3 nucleotides read TGTGCCAGCAGTTCGGGACTTTTCTCCTACGAGCAGTACTTC. Protein sequence: CASSSGLFSYEQYF.

This sequence joins TRBV10-1 and TRBJ2-1; 12 positions agree with TRBD1. V shed 6 bases and J 7 bases; nucleotides not matched to a gene: 7. The CDR3 has 15 residues. Germline assignment: CDR1 WNHNN and CDR2 SYGVQD (reference sequence). In nucleotides, the CDR3 is TGCGCCAGCAGCGCAGGGACAGGGGGCAAAAATGAGCAGTTCTTC. This codes for CASSAGTGGKNEQFF.

In nucleotides, the CDR3 is TGTGCCAGCAACAAGGAAGGATTAGCCCTCCACTTT. This codes for CASNKEGLALHF. This rearrangement joins TRBV7-9 to TRBJ1-6, with D uncertain. Germline-derived CDR1 and CDR2 are SEHNR and FQNEAQ (reference sequence). The CDR3 runs to 12 residues. The V end lost 7 bases, the J end lost 14 bases, and 15 bases lay between the germline ends.

The chain is built from TRBV6-2 or TRBV6-3 and TRBJ2-5; D tentatively reads TRBD1 or TRBD2 (5 bases each). Per germline, CDR1 MNHEY and CDR2 SVGEGT. This CDR3 region has 15 residues. The V and J ends lost 2 bases and 2 bases respectively, with 12 bases between them. The CDR3 sequence is CASSYELRGQETQYF. DNA of the CDR3: TGTGCCAGCAGTTACGAGTTGAGGGGACAAGAGACCCAGTACTTC.

This clonotype was detected ten times or more. V usage is TRBV25-1 and J usage is TRBJ2-3; unclear D gene. The CDR3 is made up of 14 amino acids. In germline, CDR1 is MGHDK, CDR2 SYGVNS. The V end lost 4 bases, the J end lost 4 bases, and 12 bases lay between the germline ends. CDR3 amino acids: CASSGGSFPDTQYF. Written as DNA, the CDR3 is TGTGCCAGCAGTGGAGGTTCTTTCCCAGATACGCAGTATTTT.

The chain employs TRBV5-1 and TRBJ2-2; tentative D call: TRBD1 (6 bases). The CDR3 runs to 15 residues. Germline CDR1 SGHRS, CDR2 YFSETQ. Trimming took off 0 bases at V and 1 base at J, with 7 bases between the two ends. CDR3 region: CASSLGQVNTGELFF. The CDR3 DNA reads as TGCGCCAGCAGCTTGGGACAGGTGAACACCGGGGAGCTGTTTTTT.

This clonotype was counted many times. The genes are TRBV6-2 or TRBV6-3 and TRBJ1-2, with 10 bases aligning to TRBD1. With V trimmed by 5 bases and J by 9 bases, 12 bases remained unmatched. CDR3 size: 15 residues. In germline, CDR1 is MNHEY, CDR2 SVGEGT. The CDR3 DNA sequence: TGTGCCAGCAGTGACCCGGGACAGGGGAAGAGGAGCTACACCTTC. Its protein product is CASSDPGQGKRSYTF.

The chain uses TRBV12-3 or TRBV12-4 and TRBJ2-3; TRBD2 aligns across 12 bases. This CDR3 contains 18 residues. V was pared by 1 base and J by 0 bases, with 5 bases of the junction left unmatched. The CDR3 coding sequence is TGTGCCAGCAGTTTAGGACTAGCGGGGGCCATAAGCACAGATACGCAGTATTTT. Its translation is CASSLGLAGAISTDTQYF.